These 10 T cell receptor beta chains were all obtained from the same sample, sequenced in a study of blood T cell repertoires in COVID-19 (TCRdb year 2020). Library prep was done by the immunoSEQ multiplex PCR assay. As stored in TCRdb, this immuneACCESS dataset retains in-frame rearrangements with V and J assigned. A fraction of the clones does not appear; measured against another copy, unresolved V genes explain less than half of the discrepancy, and the remainder lacks a known reason. This sample comprises around 160,000 clones, around 81% of them detected only once. The ten biggest clones cover 9.5% to 12% of the sample. The sample taken for sequencing was peripheral blood. These TCRs come from a man in his fifties or sixties with active or convalescent COVID-19.

This clone was detected only once. J is TRBJ1-1 and V is TRBV10-2; a weak D match, TRBD1 (6 bases). The CDR3 has 14 amino acids. Germline V gene data show CDR1 as WSHSY and CDR2 as SAAADI. Trimming shortened V by 0 bases and J by 2 bases, and 7 bases separated the two germline ends. As DNA, the CDR3 is TGCGCCAGCAGTGAGTCACAGGGAAACACTGAAGCTTTCTTT. Amino acids: CASSESQGNTEAFF.

This clone showed up just a few times. The V and J genes are TRBV11-1 and TRBJ1-1; D ambiguous. V dropped 4 bases and J dropped 1 base, with 7 bases sitting between them. Germline CDR1 SGHAT, CDR2 FQDESV (reference sequence). The length of the CDR3 is 13 residues. The CDR3 spells CASSSYRNTEAFF. CDR3 in DNA: TGTGCCAGCAGCTCCTACCGGAACACTGAAGCTTTCTTT.

The J gene is TRBJ1-1, the V gene TRBV10-1; no clear D. From germline, CDR1 is WNHNN and CDR2 SYGVQD (reference sequence). Trimming cost V 3 bases and J 1 base, with 6 bases left between them. CDR3 length: 13 residues. DNA for the CDR3: TGCGCCAGCAGTGAAGCAAGGAACACTGAAGCTTTCTTT. Translating gives CASSEARNTEAFF.

Note on this clone: Other nucleotide sequences from this sample produce the same CDR3. This sequence joins TRBV20-1 and TRBJ1-1; tentative D call: TRBD1 (6 bases). V lost 0 bases, J lost 8 bases, and 7 bases lay in between. The CDR3 spans 11 residues. Germline V lookup: CDR1 DFQATT, CDR2 SNEGSKA (reference sequence). CDR3 loop: CSARDGTEAFF. Written as DNA, the CDR3 is TGCAGTGCTAGAGATGGGACAGAAGCTTTCTTT.

V and J are TRBV6-6 and TRBJ2-5; TRBD1 matches 7 bases. The CDR3 consists of 14 residues. CDR1 is MNHNY, CDR2 SVGAGI, per germline (reference sequence). J lost 4 bases, V lost 6 bases, and 8 bases had no gene match. Here the CDR3 reads CASRSYPGGETQYF. The CDR3 coding sequence is TGTGCCAGCAGGTCCTACCCAGGGGGAGAGACCCAGTACTTC.

The chain uses TRBV4-1 and TRBJ1-3; unclear D gene. The CDR3 totals 13 residues. The V gene's germline CDR1 is MGHRA and CDR2 YSYEKL. Trimming took off 0 bases at V and 9 bases at J, with 9 bases between the two ends. The CDR3 sequence: CASSQDTAGTIYF. For the CDR3, the DNA is TGCGCCAGCAGCCAAGACACAGCCGGCACCATATATTTT.

This clone was found a few times. The rearrangement joins TRBV29-1 to TRBJ2-7; possible D gene TRBD1, 5 bases. Germline V gene data show CDR1 as SQVTM and CDR2 as ANQGSEA. This CDR3 region has 12 residues. V was cut by 3 bases and J by 1 base, with 7 bases left in between. This chain's CDR3 is CSVDQGSYEQYF. The CDR3 region has the DNA TGCAGCGTTGATCAGGGATCCTACGAGCAGTACTTC.

CDR3 loop: CASSRKAAGAEGYTF. CDR3 coding DNA: TGTGCCAGTAGCCGAAAAGCGGCAGGGGCGGAGGGCTACACCTTC. This rearrangement joins TRBV19 to TRBJ1-2; D is perhaps TRBD1 (6 bases). The CDR3 loop spans 15 amino acids. Germline V gene lookup returns CDR1 LNHDA and CDR2 SQIVND (reference sequence). V was clipped by 6 bases and J by 8 bases, with 22 bases between them.

The J gene is TRBJ1-1, the V gene TRBV10-3, with TRBD1 as a possible D gene (5 bases). V gave up 8 bases and J gave up 2 bases, with 12 bases separating them. The CDR3 is 13 amino acids. Germline CDR1 ENHRY, CDR2 SYGVKD. CDR3 in DNA: TGTGCCATCGGTCGGGGGACCAACACTGAAGCTTTCTTT. Protein product: CAIGRGTNTEAFF.

Here the CDR3 DNA reads TGTGCCAGCAGCGTAGTGGAGGGGCTGAACACTGAAGCTTTCTTT. Residues: CASSVVEGLNTEAFF. The V call is TRBV9, the J call TRBJ1-1, with a weak D call TRBD1 (5 bases). With 0 bases removed from V and 0 bases from J, the gap between germline ends came to 9 bases. Germline CDR1 reads SGDLS; CDR2 reads YYNGEE. The CDR3 extends over 15 amino acids.